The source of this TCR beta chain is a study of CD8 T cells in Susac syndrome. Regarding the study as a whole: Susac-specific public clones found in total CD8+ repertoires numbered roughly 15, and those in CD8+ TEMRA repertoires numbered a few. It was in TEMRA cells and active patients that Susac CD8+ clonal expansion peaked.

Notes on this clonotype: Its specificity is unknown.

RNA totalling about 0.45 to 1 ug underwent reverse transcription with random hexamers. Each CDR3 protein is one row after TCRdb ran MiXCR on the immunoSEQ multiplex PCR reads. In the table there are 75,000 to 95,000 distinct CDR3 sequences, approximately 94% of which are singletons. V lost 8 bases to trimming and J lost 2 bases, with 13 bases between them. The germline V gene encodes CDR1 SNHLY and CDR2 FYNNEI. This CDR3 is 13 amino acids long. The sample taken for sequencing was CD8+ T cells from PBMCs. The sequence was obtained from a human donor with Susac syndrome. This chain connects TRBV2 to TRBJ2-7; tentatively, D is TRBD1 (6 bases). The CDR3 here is CASEGQRAYEQYF. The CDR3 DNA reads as TGTGCCAGCGAAGGACAGCGCGCCTACGAGCAGTACTTC.